This is a list of T cell receptor beta chains from one sample in a study of cytomegalovirus exposure and HLA in healthy donors. This table comes from immunoSEQ multiplex PCR, and its TCRdb copy is limited to in-frame clones, with some not included. The table shows around 170,000 clones, with more than 70% occurring only once. Sample: PBMCs. The receptor set was obtained from a girl under 18 in good health and CMV-seronegative. Both conserved end residues are trimmed from each CDR3. Each record gives: CDR3 protein, J gene, V gene.

cdr3_aa: ASSARRAGTGKNIQY
j_call: TRBJ2-4
v_call: TRBV2

cdr3_aa: ASHPTRDRDEAF
j_call: TRBJ1-1
v_call: TRBV19

cdr3_aa: ASSLGALLDTQY
j_call: TRBJ2-3
v_call: TRBV13

cdr3_aa: ASRGGESGNTIY
j_call: TRBJ1-3
v_call: TRBV2

cdr3_aa: ASSRRGPSNQPQH
j_call: TRBJ1-5
v_call: TRBV5-6

cdr3_aa: ASSAALGGRGANYGYT
j_call: TRBJ1-2
v_call: TRBV6-1

cdr3_aa: ASSVGNTEAF
j_call: TRBJ1-1
v_call: TRBV2

cdr3_aa: ASSSTGGGFNEKLF
j_call: TRBJ1-4
v_call: TRBV2

cdr3_aa: ASSVDQGYPYEQY
j_call: TRBJ2-7
v_call: TRBV9

cdr3_aa: ASRSGTGFTGELF
j_call: TRBJ2-2
v_call: TRBV6-5

cdr3_aa: ASSNMGQGNTEAF
j_call: TRBJ1-1
v_call: TRBV7-3

cdr3_aa: ASSPLNRGFVTEAF
j_call: TRBJ1-1
v_call: TRBV18

cdr3_aa: ASSLRTGGMDTQY
j_call: TRBJ2-3
v_call: TRBV7-3

cdr3_aa: ASSPKEGEGNTEAF
j_call: TRBJ1-1
v_call: TRBV18

cdr3_aa: ATSRDREGIGSGNTIY
j_call: TRBJ1-3
v_call: TRBV15

cdr3_aa: ASSLTGAGTEAF
j_call: TRBJ1-1
v_call: TRBV5-4

cdr3_aa: SVDIYGYT
j_call: TRBJ1-2
v_call: TRBV29-1

cdr3_aa: ASSLSSGTLRSPLH
j_call: TRBJ1-6
v_call: TRBV5-6

cdr3_aa: ASRQGASGTEAF
j_call: TRBJ1-1
v_call: TRBV5-1

cdr3_aa: ASSAPGLGAYEQY
j_call: TRBJ2-7
v_call: TRBV28

cdr3_aa: ASTETGPEAF
j_call: TRBJ1-1
v_call: TRBV10-2

cdr3_aa: ASSLVTDQETQY
j_call: TRBJ2-5
v_call: TRBV5-1

cdr3_aa: ASSLPGDAGELF
j_call: TRBJ2-2
v_call: TRBV4-1

cdr3_aa: ASSQTGVEPEAF
j_call: TRBJ1-1
v_call: TRBV6-1

cdr3_aa: ASSETGESSYEQY
j_call: TRBJ2-7
v_call: TRBV7-9

cdr3_aa: ASSVGQRSYNSPLH
j_call: TRBJ1-6
v_call: TRBV9

cdr3_aa: ASRGTEQF
j_call: TRBJ2-1
v_call: TRBV6-4

cdr3_aa: ASSDGGGFNQPQH
j_call: TRBJ1-5
v_call: TRBV6-1

cdr3_aa: ASSIQGQPQH
j_call: TRBJ1-5
v_call: TRBV5-4

cdr3_aa: ASSQFGTSGGANTGELF
j_call: TRBJ2-2
v_call: TRBV4-1

cdr3_aa: ASSLPETGVETQY
j_call: TRBJ2-5
v_call: TRBV5-1

cdr3_aa: ASSEGAGAMNTEAF
j_call: TRBJ1-1
v_call: TRBV9

cdr3_aa: ASSPGTATDTQY
j_call: TRBJ2-3
v_call: TRBV5-1

cdr3_aa: ASSLSYREGANYGYT
j_call: TRBJ1-2
v_call: TRBV7-2

cdr3_aa: ASSLDSQGAGWYYEQY
j_call: TRBJ2-7
v_call: TRBV11-2

cdr3_aa: ASYRGTEAF
j_call: TRBJ1-1
v_call: TRBV2

cdr3_aa: ASSEYAGRWPQH
j_call: TRBJ1-5
v_call: TRBV6-1

cdr3_aa: ASRASYNEQF
j_call: TRBJ2-1
v_call: TRBV5-1

cdr3_aa: ASSQRGGDGYT
j_call: TRBJ1-2
v_call: TRBV7-3

cdr3_aa: ASSTPSTRNEQF
j_call: TRBJ2-1
v_call: TRBV27